The source of this TCR beta chain is a study of blood T cell repertoires in COVID-19. The overall study: Nucleic acid was either cDNA or gDNA, and it came from T cells, B-cell-depleted T cells, or PBMCs.

Clones were sequenced by immunoSEQ multiplex PCR, and TCRdb holds only the in-frame ones, with some missing. In the table there are about 49,000 clones, 68% of which are singletons. Germline V gives CDR1 SGHRS, CDR2 YFSETQ. There are 16 residues in the CDR3. Unmatched junction bases numbered 7, after V lost 7 bases and J lost 0 bases. This chain connects TRBV5-1 to TRBJ2-6, with 7 positions matching TRBD1. Input material: peripheral blood. This clonotype was sampled from a woman aged 70-85 years with acute or convalescent COVID-19. DNA for the CDR3: TGCGCCAGCCGCCTGACAGGGAGCTCTGGGGCCAACGTCCTGACTTTC. It codes for CASRLTGSSGANVLTF.